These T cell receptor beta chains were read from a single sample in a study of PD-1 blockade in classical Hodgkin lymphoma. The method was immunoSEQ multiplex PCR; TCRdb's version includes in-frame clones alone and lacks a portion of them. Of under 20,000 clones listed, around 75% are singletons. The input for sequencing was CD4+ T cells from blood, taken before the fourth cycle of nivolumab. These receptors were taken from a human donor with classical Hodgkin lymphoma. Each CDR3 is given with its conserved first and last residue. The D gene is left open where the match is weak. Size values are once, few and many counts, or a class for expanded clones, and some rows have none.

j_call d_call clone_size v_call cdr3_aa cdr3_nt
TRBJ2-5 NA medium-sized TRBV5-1 CASRPDGGTATQYF TGCGCCAGCAGGCCGGATGGAGGCACCGCGACCCAGTACTTC
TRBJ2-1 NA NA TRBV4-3 CASSQDAGTYNEQFF TGCGCCAGCAGCCAAGATGCCGGGACTTATAATGAGCAGTTCTTC
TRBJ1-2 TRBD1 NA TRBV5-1 CASSLGGTAATTIYGYTF TGCGCCAGCAGCTTGGGGGGGACAGCCGCTACTACCATCTATGGCTACACCTTC
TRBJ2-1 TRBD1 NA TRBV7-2 CASSLAGTGGYNEQFF TGTGCCAGCAGCTTAGCCGGGACAGGGGGGTACAATGAGCAGTTCTTC
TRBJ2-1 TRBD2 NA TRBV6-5 CASRQTSGGYNEQFF TGTGCCAGCAGGCAGACTAGCGGGGGCTACAATGAGCAGTTCTTC
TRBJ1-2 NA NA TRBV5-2 CASKRCGVRKTYGYTF TGTGCCAGCAAGAGATGTGGAGTACGAAAGACCTATGGCTACACCTTC
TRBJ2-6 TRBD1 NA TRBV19 CASSRGGAGANVLTF TGTGCCAGTAGTAGAGGGGGCGCTGGGGCCAACGTCCTGACTTTC
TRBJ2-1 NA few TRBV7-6 CASSLAFIGEQFF TGTGCCAGCAGCTTAGCTTTTATTGGTGAGCAGTTCTTC
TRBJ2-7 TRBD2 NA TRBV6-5 CASSSVPGGYEQYF TGTGCCAGCAGTTCGGTCCCCGGGGGGTACGAGCAGTACTTC
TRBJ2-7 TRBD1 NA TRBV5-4 CATGTGGFGSYEQYF TGTGCCACCGGGACAGGGGGCTTCGGAAGCTACGAGCAGTACTTC
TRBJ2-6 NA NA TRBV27 CASSPRGFGANVLTF TGTGCCAGCAGTCCCCGGGGGTTCGGGGCCAACGTCCTGACTTTC
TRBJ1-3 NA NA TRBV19 CASSMRRGNTIYF TGTGCCAGTAGTATGAGGAGAGGAAACACCATATATTTT
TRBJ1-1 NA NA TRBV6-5 CASRTPGTLTKAFF TGTGCCAGCAGAACACCGGGGACGCTCACCAAAGCTTTCTTT
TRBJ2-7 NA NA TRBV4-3 CASSQARGYEQYF TGCGCCAGCAGCCAAGCACGGGGCTACGAGCAGTACTTC
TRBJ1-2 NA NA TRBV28 CASSLLRNYGYTF TGTGCCAGCAGTTTACTTAGGAACTATGGCTACACCTTC
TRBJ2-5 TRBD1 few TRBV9 CASSQTGGQETQYF TGTGCCAGCAGCCAAACAGGGGGCCAAGAGACCCAGTACTTC
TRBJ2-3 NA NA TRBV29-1 CSVEAPGTDTQYF TGCAGCGTTGAAGCCCCCGGCACAGATACGCAGTATTTT
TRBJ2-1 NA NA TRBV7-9 CASSLSGGPYNEQFF TGTGCCAGCAGCCTCTCGGGGGGCCCCTACAATGAGCAGTTCTTC
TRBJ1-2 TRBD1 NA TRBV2 CASSGQGLYGYTF TGTGCCAGCAGTGGACAGGGCCTTTATGGCTACACCTTC
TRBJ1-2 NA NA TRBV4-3 CASSQDHGAYGYTF TGCGCCAGCAGCCAAGATCATGGGGCCTATGGCTACACCTTC
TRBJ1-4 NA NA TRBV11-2 CASSFNTGNEKLFF TGTGCCAGCAGTTTTAATACAGGGAATGAAAAACTGTTTTTT
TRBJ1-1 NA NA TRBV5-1 CASSLQAPNTEAFF TGCGCCAGCAGCCTACAGGCCCCGAACACTGAAGCTTTCTTT
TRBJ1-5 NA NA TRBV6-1 CASSEAYWAASNQPQHF TGTGCCAGCAGTGAAGCTTATTGGGCAGCAAGCAATCAGCCCCAGCATTTT
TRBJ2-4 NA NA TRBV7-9 CASSLGGSMSATQYF TGTGCCAGCAGCTTAGGGGGGTCAATGTCCGCTACTCAGTACTTC
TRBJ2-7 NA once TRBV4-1 CASSQDYSYEQYF TGCGCCAGCAGCCAAGATTACAGCTACGAGCAGTACTTC
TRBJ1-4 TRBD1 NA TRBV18 CASSRDRINEKLFF TGTGCCAGCTCACGGGACAGGATAAATGAAAAACTGTTTTTT
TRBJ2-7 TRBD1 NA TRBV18 CASSPQGAREQYF TGTGCCAGCTCACCACAGGGGGCGCGGGAGCAGTACTTC
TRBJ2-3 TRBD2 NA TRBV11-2 CASSLGRAGLTDTQYF TGTGCCAGCAGCTTAGGTCGAGCGGGGCTCACAGATACGCAGTATTTT
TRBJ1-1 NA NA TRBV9 CASSRDLGLGNTEAFF TGTGCCAGCAGCCGAGACCTCGGGCTAGGGAACACTGAAGCTTTCTTT
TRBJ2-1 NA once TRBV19 CASRPGTTKYNEQFF TGTGCCAGTAGACCAGGGACAACGAAATACAATGAGCAGTTCTTC
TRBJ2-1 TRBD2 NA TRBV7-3 CASSLTALAGRKNEQFF TGTGCCAGCAGCTTAACGGCCCTAGCGGGAAGGAAAAATGAGCAGTTCTTC
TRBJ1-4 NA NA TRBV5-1 CASRDLRGLEGEKLFF TGCGCCAGCAGGGATCTGAGGGGACTTGAGGGTGAAAAACTGTTTTTT
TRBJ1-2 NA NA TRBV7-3 CASGGTFIYGYTF TGTGCCAGCGGGGGGACCTTTATATATGGCTACACCTTC
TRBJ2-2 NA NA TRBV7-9 CASSLEAYTGELFF TGTGCCAGCAGCTTAGAAGCTTACACCGGGGAGCTGTTTTTT
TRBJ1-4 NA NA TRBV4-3 CASSQGSGGRAEKLFF TGCGCCAGCAGCCAAGGATCGGGGGGCAGGGCTGAAAAACTGTTTTTT
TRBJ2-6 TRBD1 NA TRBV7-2 CASSLPTGVTGANVLTF TGTGCCAGCAGCTTGCCGACAGGGGTCACTGGGGCCAACGTCCTGACTTTC
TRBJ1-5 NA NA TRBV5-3 CASSPGGGVNQPQHF TGTGCCAGCAGCCCTGGGGGGGGAGTTAATCAGCCCCAGCATTTT
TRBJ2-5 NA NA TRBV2 CASSPRREQYF TGTGCCAGCAGCCCCCGGAGAGAGCAGTACTTC
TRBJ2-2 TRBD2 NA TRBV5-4 CASRLAGEAGELFF TGTGCCAGCCGACTAGCGGGAGAGGCCGGGGAGCTGTTTTTT
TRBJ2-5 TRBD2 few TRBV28 CASSAGTSRETQYF TGTGCCAGCAGTGCCGGGACTAGCAGAGAGACCCAGTACTTC
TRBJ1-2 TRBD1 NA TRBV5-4 CASSLEGAYGYTF TGTGCCAGCAGCTTGGAGGGGGCCTATGGCTACACCTTC
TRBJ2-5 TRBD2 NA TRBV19 CASSTTSGSYAQYF TGTGCCAGTAGTACTACTAGCGGGAGTTACGCCCAGTACTTC
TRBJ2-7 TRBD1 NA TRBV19 CASSGQGLLSYEQYF TGTGCCAGTAGTGGACAGGGGCTTTTATCCTACGAGCAGTACTTC
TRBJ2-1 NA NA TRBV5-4 CASSLFQSNEQFF TGTGCCAGCAGCTTGTTCCAGTCCAATGAGCAGTTCTTC
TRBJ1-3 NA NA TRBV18 CASSRSGSGNTIYF TGTGCCAGCTCAAGGTCAGGCTCTGGAAACACCATATATTTT
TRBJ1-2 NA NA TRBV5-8 CASSSTRGPYGYTF TGTGCCAGCAGCTCAACGAGGGGTCCCTATGGCTACACCTTC
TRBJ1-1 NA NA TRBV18 CASSYGGWNTEAFF TGTGCCAGCTCATACGGGGGGTGGAACACTGAAGCTTTCTTT
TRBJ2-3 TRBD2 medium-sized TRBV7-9 CASSRGLAGTSTDTQYF TGTGCCAGCAGCCGGGGACTAGCGGGTACTAGCACAGATACGCAGTATTTT
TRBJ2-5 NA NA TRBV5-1 CASQPSVLYQETQYF TGCGCCAGCCAGCCCAGTGTTCTGTACCAAGAGACCCAGTACTTC
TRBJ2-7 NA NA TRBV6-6 CASQKGQNYEQYF TGTGCCAGCCAGAAAGGACAGAACTACGAGCAGTACTTC
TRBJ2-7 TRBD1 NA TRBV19 CASSIVGGDRGFYEQYF TGTGCCAGTAGTATAGTCGGGGGAGACAGGGGATTTTACGAGCAGTACTTC
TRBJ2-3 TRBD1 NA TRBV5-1 CASSGQGSDTQYF TGCGCCAGCAGTGGACAGGGCTCAGATACGCAGTATTTT
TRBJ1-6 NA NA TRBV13 CASSLGLQAPDSPLHF TGTGCCAGCAGCTTAGGCCTCCAGGCCCCGGATTCACCCCTCCACTTT
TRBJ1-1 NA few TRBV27 CASSLNRVSNEAFF TGTGCCAGCAGTTTAAATCGGGTGTCAAATGAAGCTTTCTTT
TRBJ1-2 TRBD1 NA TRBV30 CAWAGGRYGYTF TGTGCCTGGGCAGGGGGGAGGTATGGCTACACCTTC